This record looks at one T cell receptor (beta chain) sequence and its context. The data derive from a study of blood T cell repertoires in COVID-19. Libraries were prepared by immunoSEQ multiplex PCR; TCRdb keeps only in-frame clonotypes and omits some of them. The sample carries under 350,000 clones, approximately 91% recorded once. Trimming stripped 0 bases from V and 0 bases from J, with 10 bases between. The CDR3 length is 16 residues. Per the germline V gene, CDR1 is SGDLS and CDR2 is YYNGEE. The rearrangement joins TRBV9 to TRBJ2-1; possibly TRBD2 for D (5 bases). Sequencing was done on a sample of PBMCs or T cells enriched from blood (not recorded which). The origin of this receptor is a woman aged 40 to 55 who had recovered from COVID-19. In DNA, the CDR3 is TGTGCCAGCAGCGTAGGTCGGGGTAGCTCCTACAATGAGCAGTTCTTC. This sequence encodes CASSVGRGSSYNEQFF.